The rows below give T cell receptor beta chains drawn from one sample of a study of CD8 T cells in ankylosing spondylitis. TCRdb itself ran the 5' RACE reads through MiXCR, one entry per CDR3 protein. The table lists a few hundred thousand distinct CDR3 sequences, approximately 10% of them singletons. The source material was blood, either unsorted or a sorted T cell fraction (not recorded which). The receptors stem from a female donor with ankylosing spondylitis or in good health (not recorded which). The CDR3 runs from the conserved cysteine through the conserved F or W. A D gene is named only where the DNA matches it firmly. A clone size is listed for some rows: how often the clone was seen (once, few, many), or a class if it is expanded.

clone size	V gene	J gene	D gene	CDR3 protein	CDR3 DNA
few	TRBV5-1	TRBJ1-4	-	CASSLQPGWGPNEKLFF	TGCGCCAGCAGCTTGCAACCTGGGTGGGGGCCGAATGAAAAACTGTTTTTT
many	TRBV20-1	TRBJ1-5	-	CSATEGNQPQHF	TGCAGTGCTACTGAAGGGAATCAGCCCCAGCATTTT
few	TRBV3-1	TRBJ2-1	TRBD2	CATIQSGSSYNEQFF	TGTGCCACTATTCAAAGCGGGAGCTCCTACAATGAGCAGTTCTTC
-	TRBV24-1	TRBJ2-7	-	CATMSSASYEQYF	TGTGCCACCATGTCTAGCGCCTCCTACGAGCAGTACTTC
few	TRBV20-1	TRBJ2-7	-	CSGGALTYEQYF	TGCAGTGGAGGGGCCTTAACCTACGAGCAGTACTTC
-	TRBV12-3/TRBV12-4	TRBJ1-2	-	CASSASSGGYTF	TGTGCCAGCTCGGCGAGCTCGGGGGGCTACACCTTC
few	TRBV25-1	TRBJ1-2	TRBD1	CASMRQGAHGYTF	TGTGCCAGCATGAGACAGGGGGCGCATGGCTACACCTTC
-	TRBV28	TRBJ2-5	-	CASSPVPPMATQYF	TGTGCCAGCAGCCCTGTCCCCCCAATGGCGACCCAGTACTTC
many	TRBV28	TRBJ2-3	TRBD2	CASSKPGLGTDTQYF	TGTGCCAGCAGTAAACCGGGACTAGGCACAGATACGCAGTATTTT
-	TRBV30	TRBJ2-2	-	CAWSGSRAATGELFF	TGTGCCTGGAGTGGGTCGAGGGCAGCCACCGGGGAGCTGTTTTTT
many	TRBV6-5	TRBJ2-3	-	CASSYEGQTQYF	TGTGCCAGCAGTTACGAAGGACAAACGCAGTATTTT
-	TRBV18	TRBJ2-5	TRBD1	CASSPLTGGFQETQYF	TGTGCCAGCTCACCCCTAACAGGGGGCTTCCAAGAGACCCAGTACTTC
many	TRBV4-2	TRBJ1-1	-	CASSQEGVIMNTEAFF	TGTGCCAGCAGCCAAGAGGGGGTTATCATGAACACTGAAGCTTTCTTT
many	TRBV20-1	TRBJ2-1	TRBD1	CSAVLGGSNEQFF	TGCAGTGCTGTGTTAGGGGGCAGTAATGAGCAGTTCTTC
many	TRBV5-1	TRBJ2-1	-	CASSTDLARSYNEQFF	TGCGCCAGCAGCACCGACCTAGCTAGGTCCTACAATGAGCAGTTCTTC
-	TRBV29-1	TRBJ1-5	-	CSAGGQGQPQHF	TGCAGCGCGGGAGGGCAAGGTCAGCCCCAGCATTTT
many	TRBV28	TRBJ1-1	-	CASSLLIGLMNTEAFF	TGTGCCAGCAGTTTATTAATAGGATTGATGAACACTGAAGCTTTCTTT
many	TRBV7-9	TRBJ1-3	-	CASISGNTIYF	TGTGCCAGCATCTCCGGAAACACCATATATTTT
many	TRBV12-3/TRBV12-4	TRBJ2-3	-	CASSARGRDTDTQYF	TGTGCCAGCAGTGCCCGGGGCAGGGATACAGATACGCAGTATTTT